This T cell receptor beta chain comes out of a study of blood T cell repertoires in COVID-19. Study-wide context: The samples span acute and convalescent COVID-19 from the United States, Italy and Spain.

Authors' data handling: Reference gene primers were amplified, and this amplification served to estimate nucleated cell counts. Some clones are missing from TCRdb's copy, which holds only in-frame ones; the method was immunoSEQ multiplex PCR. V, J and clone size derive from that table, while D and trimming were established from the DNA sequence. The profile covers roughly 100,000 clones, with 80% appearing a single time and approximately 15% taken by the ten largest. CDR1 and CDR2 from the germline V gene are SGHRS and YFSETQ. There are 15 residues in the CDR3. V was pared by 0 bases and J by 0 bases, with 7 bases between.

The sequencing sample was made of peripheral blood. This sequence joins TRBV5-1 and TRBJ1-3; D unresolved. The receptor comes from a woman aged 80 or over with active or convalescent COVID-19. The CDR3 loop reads CASSLESLSGNTIYF. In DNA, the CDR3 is TGCGCCAGCAGCTTGGAGAGCCTCTCTGGAAACACCATATATTTT.